These T cell receptor beta chains were read from a single sample in a study of cytomegalovirus exposure and HLA in healthy donors. Sequencing used immunoSEQ multiplex PCR; TCRdb keeps in-frame clones, though not all of them. The sample has 90,000 or so clones, about 80% seen once. The sequenced sample was PBMCs. The receptors here all came from a man aged 30-40 years in good health and CMV-seropositive. The CDR3 runs from the conserved cysteine through the conserved F or W. D genes are given only for firm matches. Clone size is given for some rows only: seen once, a few or many times, or a class if the clone is expanded.

size	V	D	J	CDR3	DNA
-	TRBV29-1	TRBD2	TRBJ2-7	CSVAGGKGLRYEQYF	TGCAGCGTGGCGGGGGGGAAGGGTTTGCGGTACGAGCAGTACTTC
-	TRBV5-1	-	TRBJ2-2	CASSSQNTGELFF	TGCGCCAGCAGCTCACAAAACACCGGGGAGCTGTTTTTT
once	TRBV19	TRBD1	TRBJ2-7	CASSIDVTGGAYEQYF	TGTGCCAGTAGTATAGATGTGACAGGGGGAGCCTACGAGCAGTACTTC
-	TRBV28	-	TRBJ1-2	CASSLSDYGYTF	TGTGCCAGCAGTCTCTCGGACTATGGCTACACCTTC
-	TRBV27	TRBD2	TRBJ2-3	CASSTGTSGVKEYF	TGTGCCAGCAGTACCGGGACTAGCGGAGTTAAGGAGTATTTT
-	TRBV12-5	TRBD1	TRBJ2-3	CASVRGGTGVSLNPDTQYF	TGTGCTAGTGTCCGGGGTGGGACAGGGGTTAGCCTAAACCCAGATACGCAGTATTTT
-	TRBV7-3	TRBD1	TRBJ1-1	CASSLQGGRRNTEAFF	TGTGCCAGCAGCTTACAGGGGGGACGGAGGAACACTGAAGCTTTCTTT
-	TRBV5-1	-	TRBJ2-7	CASSLVRTSTYEQYF	TGCGCCAGCAGCTTGGTGAGAACCTCCACCTACGAGCAGTACTTC
-	TRBV21-1	-	TRBJ1-5	CASSKSQGDQPQHF	TGTGCCAGCAGCAAGTCACAGGGTGATCAGCCCCAGCATTTT
-	TRBV15	-	TRBJ2-5	CATSRTPRDQETQYF	TGTGCCACCAGCAGGACACCCAGGGACCAAGAGACCCAGTACTTC
-	TRBV5-8	TRBD1	TRBJ1-2	CASSMGQGALSGGYTF	TGTGCCAGCAGCATGGGACAGGGGGCGCTTTCTGGTGGCTACACCTTC
-	TRBV5-1	TRBD1	TRBJ1-2	CASSLSPTGGNNYGYTF	TGCGCCAGCAGCTTGTCTCCTACAGGGGGTAATAACTATGGCTACACCTTC
-	TRBV7-7	-	TRBJ1-4	CASSLGFREKLFF	TGTGCCAGCAGCTTAGGTTTCAGGGAAAAACTGTTTTTT
-	TRBV10-1	TRBD1	TRBJ1-2	CASSVCGDRGQDYTF	TGCGCCAGCAGTGTGTGTGGGGACAGGGGGCAGGACTACACCTTC
once	TRBV30	TRBD2	TRBJ2-2	CAWSHRGGRGTGELFF	TGTGCCTGGAGCCACCGGGGGGGCCGGGGCACCGGGGAGCTGTTTTTT
-	TRBV2	TRBD1	TRBJ1-2	CASSNSRDRGGYGYTF	TGTGCCAGCAGCAATTCCCGGGACAGGGGCGGCTATGGCTACACCTTC
-	TRBV19	-	TRBJ2-1	CASSLGLGGYNEQFF	TGTGCCAGTAGCCTCGGACTGGGCGGTTACAATGAGCAGTTCTTC
-	TRBV4-2	TRBD2	TRBJ2-3	CASSQNGVAGRTDTQYF	TGTGCCAGCAGCCAAAACGGGGTAGCGGGGCGGACAGATACGCAGTATTTT
-	TRBV27	-	TRBJ2-1	CASSSVRLYNEQFF	TGTGCCAGCAGTTCGGTCAGGCTCTACAATGAGCAGTTCTTC
-	TRBV29-1	-	TRBJ1-1	CSASYRTEDTEAFF	TGCAGCGCCTCTTACCGGACGGAGGACACTGAAGCTTTCTTT
-	TRBV19	TRBD1	TRBJ1-5	CASSIVRQGRLDQPQHF	TGTGCCAGTAGTATAGTTAGACAGGGGAGGTTAGATCAGCCCCAGCATTTT
-	TRBV11-3	TRBD2	TRBJ2-5	CASSLGSASGGKETQYF	TGTGCCAGCAGCTTAGGGTCGGCTAGCGGGGGGAAAGAGACCCAGTACTTC
-	TRBV2	TRBD1	TRBJ1-4	CASSETGQGFLANEKLFF	TGTGCCAGCAGTGAAACGGGACAGGGGTTTTTAGCTAATGAAAAACTGTTTTTT
-	TRBV19	-	TRBJ2-7	CASSIRDTSYEQYF	TGTGCCAGTAGTATTCGGGACACGTCCTACGAGCAGTACTTC
-	TRBV11-2	TRBD2	TRBJ2-1	CASSSRLASFNEQFF	TGTGCCAGCAGCTCGCGACTAGCGTCATTCAATGAGCAGTTCTTC
-	TRBV6-5	-	TRBJ1-1	CASSPRGVMNTEAFF	TGTGCCAGCAGTCCCCGAGGAGTGATGAACACTGAAGCTTTCTTT
-	TRBV30	-	TRBJ1-2	CAWRGQFGYTF	TGTGCCTGGAGGGGCCAGTTTGGCTACACCTTC
-	TRBV7-9	TRBD2	TRBJ2-7	CASSQIVTGGPDEQYF	TGTGCCAGCAGCCAGATCGTAACGGGGGGGCCCGACGAGCAGTACTTC
-	TRBV12-5	-	TRBJ2-7	CASGLGRAYEQYF	TGTGCTAGTGGTTTGGGCAGGGCCTACGAGCAGTACTTC
-	TRBV9	-	TRBJ2-5	CASSVETGGLQETQYF	TGTGCCAGCAGCGTAGAAACTGGGGGGTTACAAGAGACCCAGTACTTC
once	TRBV5-5	TRBD1	TRBJ1-5	CASNRGGNQPQHF	TGTGCCAGTAACAGGGGTGGCAATCAGCCCCAGCATTTT